The T cell receptor beta chain under discussion was sequenced for a study of T cells in Graves' hyperthyroidism and ophthalmopathy. The TCR beta CDR3 regions underwent amplification using RNA transcripts as the source. The HTBI primer set served for first-round RT-PCR of the TCR CDR3. TCRdb re-analysed the multiplex PCR reads in MiXCR, keeping a single row per CDR3 protein. The table lists 240,000 or so distinct CDR3 sequences, about a sixth of them singletons. Germline assignment: CDR1 DFQATT and CDR2 SNEGSKA (reference sequence). This CDR3 is 16 amino acids long. The V end lost 1 base, the J end lost 0 bases, and 13 bases lay between the germline ends.

The chain employs TRBV20-1 and TRBJ2-1; either TRBD1 or TRBD2 may fit D (5 bases each). Sequenced input: blood. The source of this sequence is a young woman with Graves' ophthalmopathy. The CDR3 here is CSARVAGASSYNEQFF. The DNA for the CDR3 is TGCAGTGCTAGAGTGGCCGGGGCAAGCTCCTACAATGAGCAGTTCTTC.